This T cell receptor beta chain originates from a study of T cell clones after liver transplantation. On the study more broadly: Liver transplant recipients had immunosuppression withdrawal attempted within 2 years. Samples came pre-transplant, pre-randomization before withdrawal, and post-randomization after withdrawal ended. Three of eight recipients were HCV-positive; others had non-autoimmune, non-viral indications.

Repertoires were generated with immunoSEQ multiplex PCR, while TCRdb's copy carries only in-frame clones and drops some. This sample yields around 9,100 clones, of which around 79% are seen a single time; more than 15% belongs to the top ten. The V gene's germline CDR1 is SEHNR and CDR2 FQNEAQ (reference sequence). The CDR3 totals 16 residues. V was clipped by 5 bases and J by 2 bases; unmatched bases: 6. The V and J genes are TRBV7-9 and TRBJ2-4, with 10 bases lining up with TRBD2. The sample in question was CD8+ T cells from blood, obtained before liver transplant. This sequence was found in a human donor who received a liver transplant. The CDR3 nucleotides read TGTGCCAGCAGCCCGAGGACTAGCGGCACCAAAAACATTCAGTACTTC. This gives the protein CASSPRTSGTKNIQYF.